The clone carrying this T cell receptor beta chain was counted a few times. The V and J ends lost 0 bases and 6 bases, in that order; junction bases with no gene match: 11. The CDR3 is 17 amino acids. The V gene's germline CDR1 is LGHNA and CDR2 YSLEER. Clones were sequenced by immunoSEQ multiplex PCR, and TCRdb holds only the in-frame ones, with some missing. The top ten hold approximately 0.96% of the sample, which has 250,000 to 400,000 clones, approximately 88% seen once. The sample comes from a study of cytomegalovirus exposure and HLA in healthy donors. The V gene is TRBV4-3, the J gene TRBJ2-3; 8 nucleotides match TRBD1. Sequenced: PBMCs. The origin of this receptor is a man aged 25-40 years in good health and CMV-seronegative. CDR3 in DNA: TGCGCCAGCAGCCAAGATATCGGCAGGGGGCGCCTGGATACGCAGTATTTT. It translates to CASSQDIGRGRLDTQYF.